The sequence of this T cell receptor beta chain was determined in a study of blood T cell repertoires in COVID-19. Looking at the study overall: PBMCs, B-cell-depleted T cells, or T cells were the source of the cDNA or gDNA that made up the material.

Authors' methods: Amplification with reference gene primers provided the estimates of nucleated cell counts. Some clones are missing from TCRdb's copy, which holds only in-frame ones; the method was immunoSEQ multiplex PCR. That table is the source of V, J and clone size, and D and trimming were worked out from the DNA. The sample shows approximately 140,000 clones, 84% of them seen only once. V lost 6 bases to trimming and J lost 6 bases; unmatched junction nucleotides: 8. This CDR3 is 15 amino acids long. Per the germline V gene, CDR1 is SGHNT and CDR2 is YENEEA. This clone has just one count. Participants were aged about 18 to 100 years, lived in over 20 US areas, and enrolled virtually. Grouping used clinical history reported by participants in a survey and questionnaire.

Sequencing used PBMCs or T cells enriched from blood (not recorded which). V usage is TRBV11-3 and J usage is TRBJ2-2; 9 nucleotides agree with TRBD2. This TCR came from a man in his forties or fifties with acute COVID-19. CDR3 residues: CASRRGTSPPGELFF. In DNA, the CDR3 is TGTGCCAGCAGAAGAGGGACTAGCCCCCCCGGGGAGCTGTTTTTT.